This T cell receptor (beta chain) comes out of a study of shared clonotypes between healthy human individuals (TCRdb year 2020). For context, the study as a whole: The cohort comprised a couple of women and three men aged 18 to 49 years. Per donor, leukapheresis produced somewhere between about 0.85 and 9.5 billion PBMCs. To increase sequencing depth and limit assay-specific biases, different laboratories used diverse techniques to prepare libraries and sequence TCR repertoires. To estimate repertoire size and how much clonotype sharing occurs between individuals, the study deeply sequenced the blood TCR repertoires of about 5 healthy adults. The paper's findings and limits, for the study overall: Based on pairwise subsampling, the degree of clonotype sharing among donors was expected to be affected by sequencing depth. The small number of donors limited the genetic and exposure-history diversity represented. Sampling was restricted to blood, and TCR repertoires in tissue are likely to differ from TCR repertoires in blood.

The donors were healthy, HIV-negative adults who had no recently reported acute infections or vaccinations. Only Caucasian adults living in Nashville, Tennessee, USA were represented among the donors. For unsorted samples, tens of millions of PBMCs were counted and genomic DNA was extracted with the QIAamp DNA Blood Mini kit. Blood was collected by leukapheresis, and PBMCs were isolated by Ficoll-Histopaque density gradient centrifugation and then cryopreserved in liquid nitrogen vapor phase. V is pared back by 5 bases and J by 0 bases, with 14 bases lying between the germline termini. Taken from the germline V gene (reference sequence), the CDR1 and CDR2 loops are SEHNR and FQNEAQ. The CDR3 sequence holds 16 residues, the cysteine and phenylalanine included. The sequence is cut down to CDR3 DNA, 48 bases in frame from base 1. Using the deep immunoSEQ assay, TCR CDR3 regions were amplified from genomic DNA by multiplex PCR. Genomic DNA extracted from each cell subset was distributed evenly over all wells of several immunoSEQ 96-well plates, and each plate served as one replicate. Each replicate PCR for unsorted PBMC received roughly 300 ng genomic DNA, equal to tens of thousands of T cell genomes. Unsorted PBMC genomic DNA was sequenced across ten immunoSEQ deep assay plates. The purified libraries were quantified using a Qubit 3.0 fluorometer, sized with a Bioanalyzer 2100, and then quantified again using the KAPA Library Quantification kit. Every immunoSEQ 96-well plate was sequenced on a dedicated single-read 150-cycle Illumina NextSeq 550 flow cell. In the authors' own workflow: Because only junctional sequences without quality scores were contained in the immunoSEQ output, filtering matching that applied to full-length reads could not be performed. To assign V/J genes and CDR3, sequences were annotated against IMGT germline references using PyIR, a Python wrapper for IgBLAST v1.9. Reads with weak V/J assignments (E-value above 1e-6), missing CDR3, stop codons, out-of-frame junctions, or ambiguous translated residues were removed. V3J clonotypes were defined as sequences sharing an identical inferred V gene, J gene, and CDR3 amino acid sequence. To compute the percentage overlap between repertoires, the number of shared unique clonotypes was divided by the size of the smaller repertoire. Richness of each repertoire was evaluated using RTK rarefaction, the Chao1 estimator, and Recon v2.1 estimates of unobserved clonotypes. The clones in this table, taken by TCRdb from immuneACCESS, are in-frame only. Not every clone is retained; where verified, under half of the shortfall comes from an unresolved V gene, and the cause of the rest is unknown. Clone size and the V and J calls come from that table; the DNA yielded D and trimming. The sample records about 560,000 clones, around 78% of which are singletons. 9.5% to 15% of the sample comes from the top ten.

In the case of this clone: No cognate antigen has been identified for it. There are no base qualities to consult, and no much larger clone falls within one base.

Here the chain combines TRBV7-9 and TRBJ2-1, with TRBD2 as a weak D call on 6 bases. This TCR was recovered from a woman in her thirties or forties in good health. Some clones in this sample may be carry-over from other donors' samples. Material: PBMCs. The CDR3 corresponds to CASSPPRRDSYNEQFF. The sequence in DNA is TGTGCCAGCAGCCCTCCTAGGCGGGACTCCTACAATGAGCAGTTCTTC. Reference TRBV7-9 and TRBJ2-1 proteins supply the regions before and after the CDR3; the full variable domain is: DTGVSQNPRHKITKRGQNVTFRCDPISEHNRLYWYRQTLGQGPEFLTYFQNEAQLEKSRLLSDRFSAERPKGSFSTLEIQRTEQGDSAMYLCASSPPRRDSYNEQFFGPGTRLTVL.